A single TCR beta chain is shown here with its context. The antigen is unknown. Unmatched junction bases numbered 6, after V lost 3 bases and J lost 5 bases. This CDR3 is 14 amino acids long. Germline CDR1 LNHNV, CDR2 YYDKDF (reference sequence). An Oncomine TCR Beta short-read assay was used to sequence the DNA from cultured CD4+ T cells. One entry per CDR3 protein, called by TCRdb with MiXCR from the PCR reads. The sample consists of approximately 22,000 distinct CDR3 sequences, roughly 37% of them appearing once. The record originates from a study of vaccination and CD4 T cells after COVID-19. About the research overall: Overlapping spike peptides from SARS-CoV-2, HCoV-NL63, HCoV-OC43 and HCoV-229E served to stimulate the cells.

The treatment was: approximately nine-day PBMC culture with coronavirus spike peptide pools or control peptides (ViraFEST assay). The input for sequencing was CD4+ T cells from blood, cultured in vitro, taken before SARS-CoV-2 vaccination. The chain employs TRBV15 and TRBJ1-1, with TRBD1 matching over 7 bases. The receptor was isolated from a human donor who received a COVID-19 vaccine. CDR3 sequence: CATSSDRVGTEAFF. CDR3 nucleotide sequence: TGTGCCACCAGCAGCGACAGGGTAGGGACTGAAGCTTTCTTT.